The sequence of this T cell receptor (beta chain) was determined in a study of T cells in localized non-small cell lung cancer (TCRdb year 2020). Notes on the research overall: Comparing tumors with uninvolved tumor-adjacent lungs, the study looked at the T cell repertoires of 220 or so patients with early-stage NSCLC. The cohort consisted of approximately 240 treatment-naive NSCLC patients whose localized lung tumors had been resected. A mean age of around 66 years was recorded for the NSCLC patients, of whom roughly 130 were male and 85 to 110 were female.

The study at large found these results: Of the top 100 tumor clones, a median of approximately 60 were detected in paired uninvolved adjacent lung; roughly 26 were also among that lung's top 100. Because the study design was exploratory, TCR variables were selected using unadjusted p-values without false-discovery rate correction. Longer overall survival was associated with higher T cell density in blood, whereas shorter survival was associated with higher clonality in adjacent lung. Multi-region tumor sequencing was not performed, so intratumor heterogeneity could not be excluded. Uninvolved tumor-adjacent lung showed the highest T cell clonality, higher than tumor, which suggests more focused antigenic responses in the uninvolved tumor-adjacent lung.

For this clone: Its antigen is not yet known. It has no much larger one-base neighbor in the sample; base qualities were not kept.

Including cysteine and phenylalanine, the CDR3 has 14 amino acids. Only the CDR3 region is kept as DNA, spanning 42 bases read in frame from base 1. Trimming removed 5 bases from V and 2 bases from J, leaving 12 bases between the germline ends. Based on the germline V gene, the CDR1 and CDR2 sequences are SGHNT and YENEEA. At diagnosis, tumor, uninvolved tumor-adjacent lung and peripheral blood were collected and then preserved as a mix of FFPE and fresh-frozen material. The immunoSEQ Assay was used to sequence TCR beta CDR3 regions from DNA. In the original analysis: To compute T cell density, TCR beta template counts were normalized to usable DNA, which was estimated by amplifying housekeeping genes. Using the preseqR package, richness was estimated by extrapolating to 120,000 templates for tissue samples and 400,000 templates for PBMC samples. Clonality was calculated as one minus Pielou's evenness. To identify tissue-enriched TCRs, differential abundance testing was run on productive amino-acid clonotypes with a minimum total count of 5 and an alpha of 0.1. The Jaccard Index and the Morisita Overlap Index were used to measure repertoire overlap between compartments. TCR beta CDR3s were clustered by GLIPH together with public tetramer-defined viral CDR3s, and at least three viral sequences plus V-gene enrichment were required for viral motifs. Sourced from immuneACCESS, this table was stored by TCRdb with only in-frame sequences that have V and J called. A share of the clones is absent; for the studies checked, an unresolved V gene accounts for under half, and the remainder has no known explanation. The V and J calls and clone size are taken from that table; D and trimming were inferred from the DNA. For this sample the table gives about 5,200 clones, of which roughly 30% were detected only once. 7.5% to 8% of the sample belongs to the ten largest clones.

This chain joins TRBV11-3 to TRBJ2-5; D gene: possibly TRBD1, on 6 matching bases. The material was lung tumor tissue, obtained before any cancer treatment. The sequence came from a female donor at least 60 years old with stage I lung adenocarcinoma. For the CDR3, the sequence is CASSPTGFQETQYF. The DNA reads as follows: TGTGCCAGCAGCCCGACAGGCTTTCAAGAGACCCAGTACTTC. The variable domain in full, with residues beyond the CDR3 obtained from the reference TRBV11-3 and TRBJ2-5 genes, is EAGVVQSPRYKIIEKKQPVAFWCNPISGHNTLYWYLQNLGQGPELLIRYENEEAVDDSQLPKDRFSAERLKGVDSTLKIQPAELGDSAVYLCASSPTGFQETQYFGPGTRLLVL.